These T cell receptor beta chains were read from a single sample in a study of blood T cell repertoires in COVID-19. Measured with immunoSEQ multiplex PCR; TCRdb has only the in-frame clones, and not every one. Seen here are 220,000 or so clones, roughly 80% observed once, and the top ten hold about 2.3%. The sequenced material came from peripheral blood. These TCRs come from a woman aged 55-75 years with acute or convalescent COVID-19. CDR3s include the opening cysteine and the closing phenylalanine or tryptophan. A D gene is named only where the DNA matches it firmly. Clone sizes are given selectively: once, few, many, or a class where the clone is expanded.

cdr3_nt cdr3_aa v_call clone_size d_call j_call
TGTGCCAGCAGTTGCTACGCACTAGCGCGAGGGAGAGCGGGGGGGCTGTGTTACGAGCAGTACTTC CASSCYALARGRAGGLCYEQYF TRBV27 . TRBD2 TRBJ2-7
TGTGCCAGCAGTTTGGACCAGGGACAACTCTATGGCTACACCTTC CASSLDQGQLYGYTF TRBV28 . . TRBJ1-2
TGTGCCAGCAGAATACAGGGGGAGTCCTATGGCTACACCTTC CASRIQGESYGYTF TRBV5-4 few TRBD1 TRBJ1-2
TGTGCCAGCAGTCCAACTCGCCGGACAGGCCTGAATCAGCCCCAGCATTTT CASSPTRRTGLNQPQHF TRBV28 . TRBD1 TRBJ1-5
TGTGCCAGCAGCTTAAACAGGGTGGGCTCCAATGAAAAACTGTTTTTT CASSLNRVGSNEKLFF TRBV7-2 . . TRBJ1-4
TGTGCCAGCAGTATAGGGGAATACGGTTACGAGCAGTACTTC CASSIGEYGYEQYF TRBV2 . . TRBJ2-7
TGTGCCACCAGCAGAGGGACAGGGAGGGAGCAGCCCCAGCATTTT CATSRGTGREQPQHF TRBV15 . TRBD1 TRBJ1-5
TGTGCCAGCATTCGGAGAACCGACCAAGAGACCCAGTACTTC CASIRRTDQETQYF TRBV2 once . TRBJ2-5
TGTGCCAGCAGTGAGGTCCCCAGGGTTACTGAAGCTTTCTTT CASSEVPRVTEAFF TRBV6-1 . . TRBJ1-1
TGCGCCAGCAGCCAAGACTGGACAGGGCCCAATTCACCCCTCCACTTT CASSQDWTGPNSPLHF TRBV4-3 . TRBD1 TRBJ1-6
TGTGCCAGCAGCCCCTCCGAGGTGGACAGTGCTTACGGTGGCTACACCTTC CASSPSEVDSAYGGYTF TRBV7-8 . . TRBJ1-2
TGTGCCAGCAGTTTCAGGGGTCCAGGTGGCTACACCTTC CASSFRGPGGYTF TRBV6-2/TRBV6-3 . . TRBJ1-2
TGTGCCAGCAGCCAAGTTGGATCGCTAGCGGGGTATGTCGGGGAGCTGTTTTTT CASSQVGSLAGYVGELFF TRBV3-1/TRBV3-2 . TRBD2 TRBJ2-2
TGTGCCAGCAGATACGGACTAGCGGAGCAAGAGACCCAGTACTTC CASRYGLAEQETQYF TRBV6-6 once TRBD2 TRBJ2-5
TGTGCCAGCAGAATACAGGGTAGCTACGAGCAGTACTTC CASRIQGSYEQYF TRBV12-3/TRBV12-4 . . TRBJ2-7
TGCGCCAGCAGTGAGTCCAGACAGGGGTTTGGCTACACCTTC CASSESRQGFGYTF TRBV10-2 . TRBD1 TRBJ1-2